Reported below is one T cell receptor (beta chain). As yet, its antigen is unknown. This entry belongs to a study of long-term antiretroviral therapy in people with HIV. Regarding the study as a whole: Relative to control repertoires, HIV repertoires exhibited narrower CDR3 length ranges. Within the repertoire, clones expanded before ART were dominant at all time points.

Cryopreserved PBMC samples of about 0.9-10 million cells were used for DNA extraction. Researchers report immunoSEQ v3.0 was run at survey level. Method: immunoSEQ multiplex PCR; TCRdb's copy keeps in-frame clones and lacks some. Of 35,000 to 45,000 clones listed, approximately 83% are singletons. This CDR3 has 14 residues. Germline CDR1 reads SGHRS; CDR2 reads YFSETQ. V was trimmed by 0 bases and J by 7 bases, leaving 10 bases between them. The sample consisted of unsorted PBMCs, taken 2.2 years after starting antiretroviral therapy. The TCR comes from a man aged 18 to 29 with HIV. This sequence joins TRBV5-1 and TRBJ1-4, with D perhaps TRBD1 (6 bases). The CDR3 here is CASSLGTEFEKLFF. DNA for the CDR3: TGCGCCAGCAGCTTGGGGACAGAGTTTGAAAAACTGTTTTTT.